This TCR beta chain is drawn from a study of shared T cell receptors in the human thymus. Trimming removed 3 bases from V and 9 bases from J, with 18 bases in between. The CDR3 length is 15 residues. Germline CDR1 and CDR2: MNHEY and SMNVEV (reference sequence). Sequencing used immunoSEQ multiplex PCR; TCRdb keeps in-frame clones, though not all of them. The sample consists of 720,000 or so clones, approximately 85% of them appearing once. These records were also assigned to another study, of human thymus T cells. Per that paper: Donor material was obtained from healthy Finnish infants undergoing corrective surgery for congenital heart defects.

The chain combines TRBV27 with TRBJ2-1, with D perhaps matching TRBD2 (7 bases). Sequenced material: thymocytes. The source of this sequence is a girl in the first two years of life with a congenital heart defect. The CDR3 nucleotides read TGTGCCAGCAGTTTTAGTGGGGGGGGCCCGGGTGAGCAGTTCTTC. Translated: CASSFSGGGPGEQFF.